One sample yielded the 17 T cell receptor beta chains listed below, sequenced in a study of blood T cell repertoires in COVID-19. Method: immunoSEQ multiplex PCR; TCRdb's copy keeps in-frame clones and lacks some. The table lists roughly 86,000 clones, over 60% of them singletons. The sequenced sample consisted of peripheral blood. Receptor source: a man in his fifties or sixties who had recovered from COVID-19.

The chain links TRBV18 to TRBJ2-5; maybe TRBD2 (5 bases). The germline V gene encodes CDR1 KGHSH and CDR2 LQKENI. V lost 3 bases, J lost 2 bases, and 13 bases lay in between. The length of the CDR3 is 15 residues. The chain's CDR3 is CASSPSGGPQETQYF. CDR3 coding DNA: TGTGCCAGCTCACCGTCAGGAGGTCCTCAAGAGACCCAGTACTTC. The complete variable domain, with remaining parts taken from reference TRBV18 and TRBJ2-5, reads NAGVMQNPRHLVRRRGQEARLRCSPMKGHSHVYWYRQLPEEGLKFMVYLQKENIIDESGMPKERFSAEFPKEGPSILRIQQVVRGDSAAYFCASSPSGGPQETQYFGPGTRLLVL.

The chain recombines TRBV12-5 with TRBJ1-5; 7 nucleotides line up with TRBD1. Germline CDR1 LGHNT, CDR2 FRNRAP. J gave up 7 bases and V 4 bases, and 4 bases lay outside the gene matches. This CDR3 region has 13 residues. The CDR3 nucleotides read TGTGCTAGTGGTTGGCAGGGGGACCAGCCCCAGCATTTT. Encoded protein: CASGWQGDQPQHF. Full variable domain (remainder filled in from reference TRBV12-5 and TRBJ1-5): DARVTQTPRHKVTEMGQEVTMRCQPILGHNTVFWYRQTMMQGLELLAYFRNRAPLDDSGMPKDRFSAEMPDATLATLKIQPSEPRDSAVYFCASGWQGDQPQHFGDGTRLSIL.

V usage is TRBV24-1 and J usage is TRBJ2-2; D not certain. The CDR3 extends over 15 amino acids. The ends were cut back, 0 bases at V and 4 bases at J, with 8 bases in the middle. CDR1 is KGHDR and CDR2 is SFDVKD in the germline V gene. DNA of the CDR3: TGTGCCACCAGTGATTTGGGCCCAACCACCGGGGAGCTGTTTTTT. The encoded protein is CATSDLGPTTGELFF.

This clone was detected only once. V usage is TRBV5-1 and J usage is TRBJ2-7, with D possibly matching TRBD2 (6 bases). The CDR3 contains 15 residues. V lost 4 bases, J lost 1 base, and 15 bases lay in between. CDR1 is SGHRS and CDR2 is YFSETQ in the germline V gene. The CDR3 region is CASSRTGLRSYEQYF. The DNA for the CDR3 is TGCGCCAGCAGCAGAACGGGACTTAGGTCCTACGAGCAGTACTTC.

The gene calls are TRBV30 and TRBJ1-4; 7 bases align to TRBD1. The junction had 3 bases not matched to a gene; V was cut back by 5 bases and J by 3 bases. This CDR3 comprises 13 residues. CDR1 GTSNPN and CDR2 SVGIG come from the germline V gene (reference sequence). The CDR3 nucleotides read TGTGCCTGGGAGACAGGGTCTAATGAAAAACTGTTTTTT. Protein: CAWETGSNEKLFF.

CDR3 amino acids: CASSLGGAGELFF. The CDR3 DNA follows: TGTGCCAGCAGCTTAGGAGGAGCCGGGGAGCTGTTTTTT. The chain links TRBV11-3 to TRBJ2-2; D gene unclear. The CDR3 runs to 13 residues. Trimming took 1 base from V and 6 from J, leaving 6 bases between them. The germline CDR1 and CDR2 sequences are SGHNT and YENEEA.

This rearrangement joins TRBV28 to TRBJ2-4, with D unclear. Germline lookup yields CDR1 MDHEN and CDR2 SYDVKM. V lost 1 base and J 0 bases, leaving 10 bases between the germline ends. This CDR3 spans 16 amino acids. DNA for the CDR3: TGTGCCAGCAGTTTATCACAGCCTCTAGCCAAAAACATTCAGTACTTC. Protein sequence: CASSLSQPLAKNIQYF.

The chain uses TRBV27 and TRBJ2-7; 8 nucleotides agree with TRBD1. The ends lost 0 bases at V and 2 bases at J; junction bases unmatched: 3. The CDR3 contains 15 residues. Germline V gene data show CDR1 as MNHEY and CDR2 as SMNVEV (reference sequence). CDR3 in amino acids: CASSLSSGQAYEQYF. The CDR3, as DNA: TGTGCCAGCAGTTTATCGTCGGGACAGGCCTACGAGCAGTACTTC.

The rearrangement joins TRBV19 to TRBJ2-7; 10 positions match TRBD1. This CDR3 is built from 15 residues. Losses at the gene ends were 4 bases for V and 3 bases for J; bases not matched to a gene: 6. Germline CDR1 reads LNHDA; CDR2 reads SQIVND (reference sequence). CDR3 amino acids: CASSTKWTGGYEQYF. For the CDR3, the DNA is TGTGCCAGTAGTACGAAATGGACAGGGGGCTACGAGCAGTACTTC.

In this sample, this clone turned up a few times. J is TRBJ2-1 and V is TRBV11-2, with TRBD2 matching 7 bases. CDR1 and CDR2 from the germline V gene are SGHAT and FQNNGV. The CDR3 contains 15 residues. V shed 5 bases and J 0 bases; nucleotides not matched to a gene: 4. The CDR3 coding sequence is TGTGCCAGCAGCCCGGGACTACTCTCCTACAATGAGCAGTTCTTC. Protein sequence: CASSPGLLSYNEQFF.

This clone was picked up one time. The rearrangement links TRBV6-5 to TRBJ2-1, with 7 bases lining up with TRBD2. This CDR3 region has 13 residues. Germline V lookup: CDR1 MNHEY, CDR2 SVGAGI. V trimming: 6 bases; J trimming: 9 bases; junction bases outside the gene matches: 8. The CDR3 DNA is TGTGCCAGCAGGCCTGATACTAGCGTTGAGCAGTTCTTC. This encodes CASRPDTSVEQFF.

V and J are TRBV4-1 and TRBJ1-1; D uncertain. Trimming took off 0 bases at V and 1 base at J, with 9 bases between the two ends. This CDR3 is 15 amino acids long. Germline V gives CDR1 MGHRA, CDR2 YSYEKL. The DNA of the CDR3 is TGCGCCAGCAGCCAAGAATGGGGAGGGAACACTGAAGCTTTCTTT. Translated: CASSQEWGGNTEAFF.

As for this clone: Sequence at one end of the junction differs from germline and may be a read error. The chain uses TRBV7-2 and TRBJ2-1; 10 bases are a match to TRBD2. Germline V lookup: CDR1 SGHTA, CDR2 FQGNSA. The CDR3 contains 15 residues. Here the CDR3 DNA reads TGTGCCAGCAGCCTAGCGGGAGTCGCCTACAATGAGCAGTTCTTC. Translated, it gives CASSLAGVAYNEQFF.

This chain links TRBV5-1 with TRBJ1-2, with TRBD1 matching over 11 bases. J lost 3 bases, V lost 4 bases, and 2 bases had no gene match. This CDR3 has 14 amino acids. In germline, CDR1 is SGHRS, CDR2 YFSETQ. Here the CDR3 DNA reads TGCGCCAGCAGCGGACAGGGGGCCCACTATGGCTACACCTTC. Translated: CASSGQGAHYGYTF.

The CDR3 region has the DNA TGTGCCGGGACAGGGGGAAATTCACCCCTCCACTTT. Protein sequence: CAGTGGNSPLHF. The chain carries TRBV2 and TRBJ1-6; TRBD1 matches at 11 bases. Germline lookup yields CDR1 SNHLY and CDR2 FYNNEI. The trim removed 11 bases at V and 7 bases at J, leaving 1 base unmatched. The CDR3 sequence is 12 residues long.

DNA for the CDR3: TGTGCCAGCTCACCAGCTAGCGGCACAGATACGCAGTATTTT. Translated, it gives CASSPASGTDTQYF. J is TRBJ2-3 and V is TRBV18, with D possibly TRBD2 on 6 matching bases. The CDR3 sequence is 14 residues long. The V end was cut by 2 bases, the J end by 1 base, with 7 bases between. The germline CDR1 and CDR2 sequences are KGHSH and LQKENI.

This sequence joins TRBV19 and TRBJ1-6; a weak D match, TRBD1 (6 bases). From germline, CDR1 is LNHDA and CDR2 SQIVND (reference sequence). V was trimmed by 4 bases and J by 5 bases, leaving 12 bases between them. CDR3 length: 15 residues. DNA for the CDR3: TGTGCCAGTAGTACAGGGGAGTTGGATAATTCACCCCTCCACTTT. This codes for CASSTGELDNSPLHF. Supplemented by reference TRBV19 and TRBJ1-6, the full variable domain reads DGGITQSPKYLFRKEGQNVTLSCEQNLNHDAMYWYRQDPGQGLRLIYYSQIVNDFQKGDIAEGYSVSREKKESFPLTVTSAQKNPTAFYLCASSTGELDNSPLHFGNGTRLTVT.